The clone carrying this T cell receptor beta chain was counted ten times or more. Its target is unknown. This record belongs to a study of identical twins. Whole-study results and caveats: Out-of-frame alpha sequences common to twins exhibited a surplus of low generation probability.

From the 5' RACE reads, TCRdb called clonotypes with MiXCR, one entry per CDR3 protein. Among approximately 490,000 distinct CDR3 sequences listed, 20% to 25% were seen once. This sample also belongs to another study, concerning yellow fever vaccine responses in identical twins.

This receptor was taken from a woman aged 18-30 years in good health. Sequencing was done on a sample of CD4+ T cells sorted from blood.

The DNA of the CDR3 is TGCGCCAGCAGCTACGGTGGAACGACGACCGGGGAGCTGTTTTTT. This translates into CASSYGGTTTGELFF. The chain links TRBV5-1 to TRBJ2-2; D is ambiguous. CDR1 and CDR2 from the germline V gene are SGHRS and YFSETQ. V gave up 3 bases and J gave up 5 bases, with 14 bases separating them. The CDR3 loop spans 15 amino acids.